A selection of T cell receptor beta chains follows, all from one sample in a study of cytomegalovirus exposure and HLA in healthy donors. TCRdb's table, derived via immunoSEQ multiplex PCR, lists solely in-frame clones and lacks some. The data contain 120,000 to 150,000 clones, roughly 80% of them singletons. Source material: PBMCs. Every receptor here comes from a man aged 40-50 years in good health and CMV-seropositive. Each CDR3 is given with its conserved first and last residue. A D gene is named only where the DNA matches it firmly. Not every row has a clone size; where given, it reads once, few, many or a size class.

v_gene: TRBV7-9; d_gene: TRBD2; abundance: NA; j_gene: TRBJ2-1; CDR3nt: TGTGCCAGCAGGGTGCCGGGGGGGCCCTCCAATGAGCAGTTCTTC; CDR3aa: CASRVPGGPSNEQFF
v_gene: TRBV29-1; d_gene: NA; abundance: once; j_gene: TRBJ2-1; CDR3nt: TGCAGCGTTGAAGAAAGGCTGGGAGACGCTGAGCAGTTCTTC; CDR3aa: CSVEERLGDAEQFF
v_gene: TRBV4-3; d_gene: TRBD2; abundance: NA; j_gene: TRBJ2-7; CDR3nt: TGCGCCAGCAGCCTAAATTACCCGACTAGCGGAACCTACGAGCAGTACTTC; CDR3aa: CASSLNYPTSGTYEQYF
v_gene: TRBV18; d_gene: NA; abundance: NA; j_gene: TRBJ2-3; CDR3nt: TGTGCCAGCTCACTGGAGGCACTCACAGATACGCAGTATTTT; CDR3aa: CASSLEALTDTQYF
v_gene: TRBV10-3; d_gene: TRBD1; abundance: few; j_gene: TRBJ1-1; CDR3nt: TGTGCCAGCCGACAGGGATCCACTGAAGCTTTCTTT; CDR3aa: CASRQGSTEAFF
v_gene: TRBV29-1; d_gene: NA; abundance: NA; j_gene: TRBJ1-5; CDR3nt: TGCAGCGTTGGGGAAGGGGGGAGGGATCAGCCCCAGCATTTT; CDR3aa: CSVGEGGRDQPQHF
v_gene: TRBV19; d_gene: NA; abundance: NA; j_gene: TRBJ1-1; CDR3nt: TGTGCCAGTAGTATTCCCCCGACAGATGAAGCTTTCTTT; CDR3aa: CASSIPPTDEAFF
v_gene: TRBV28; d_gene: TRBD1; abundance: NA; j_gene: TRBJ1-3; CDR3nt: TGTGCCAGCAGACCGGGACAGGGTTCCAACACCATATATTTT; CDR3aa: CASRPGQGSNTIYF
v_gene: TRBV28; d_gene: NA; abundance: NA; j_gene: TRBJ1-3; CDR3nt: TGTGCCAGCAGTCCAACCTCGTCCCCATGGGAGCCCGAAGACTCTGGAAACGCCATATATTTT; CDR3aa: CASSPTSSPWEPEDSGNAIYF
v_gene: TRBV11-2; d_gene: TRBD2; abundance: NA; j_gene: TRBJ2-7; CDR3nt: TGTGCCAGCAGCCTTGGGACTAGCGGGATCTACGAGCAGTACTTC; CDR3aa: CASSLGTSGIYEQYF
v_gene: TRBV18; d_gene: NA; abundance: NA; j_gene: TRBJ2-3; CDR3nt: TGTGCCAGCTCCGAGACTTCCCGAAGAGATACGCAGTATTTT; CDR3aa: CASSETSRRDTQYF
v_gene: TRBV29-1; d_gene: TRBD1; abundance: NA; j_gene: TRBJ2-1; CDR3nt: TGCAGCACCCGACGGACAGGGGGCTACAATGAGCAGTTCTTC; CDR3aa: CSTRRTGGYNEQFF
v_gene: TRBV28; d_gene: TRBD1; abundance: NA; j_gene: TRBJ2-3; CDR3nt: TGTGCCAGCAGCGACCCCCCCGGGACAGGACCCACAGATACGCAGTATTTT; CDR3aa: CASSDPPGTGPTDTQYF
v_gene: TRBV4-3; d_gene: NA; abundance: few; j_gene: TRBJ2-2; CDR3nt: TGCGCCAGCAGCGTCGAAGGGGGTTCGAACACCGGGGAGCTGTTTTTT; CDR3aa: CASSVEGGSNTGELFF
v_gene: TRBV19; d_gene: NA; abundance: NA; j_gene: TRBJ1-4; CDR3nt: TGTGCCAGTAGTAGGGAAATTGGGAGGAATGAAAAACTGTTTTTT; CDR3aa: CASSREIGRNEKLFF
v_gene: TRBV18; d_gene: NA; abundance: few; j_gene: TRBJ2-2; CDR3nt: TGTGCCAGCTCACCCCGGGACTCCTTAATAAACACCGGGGAGCTGTTTTTT; CDR3aa: CASSPRDSLINTGELFF